This TCR beta chain was sequenced during a study of technical replicates of blood from several donors. The CDR3 loop spans 16 amino acids. Trimming took 0 bases from V and 4 from J; bases not matched to a gene: 3. Germline V gene data show CDR1 as LGHNA and CDR2 as YSLEER. The method was immunoSEQ multiplex PCR; TCRdb's version includes in-frame clones alone and lacks a portion of them. The sample records about 69,000 clones, roughly 88% being singletons. V is TRBV4-3 and J is TRBJ2-1, with TRBD2 identical over 10 bases. The TCR originated in a human donor in good health. Some clones in this sample may be carry-over from other donors' samples. Sequencing used PBMCs. CDR3 sequence: CASSQDVAGGYNEQFF. The CDR3 nucleotides are TGCGCCAGCAGCCAAGATGTAGCGGGAGGTTACAATGAGCAGTTCTTC.